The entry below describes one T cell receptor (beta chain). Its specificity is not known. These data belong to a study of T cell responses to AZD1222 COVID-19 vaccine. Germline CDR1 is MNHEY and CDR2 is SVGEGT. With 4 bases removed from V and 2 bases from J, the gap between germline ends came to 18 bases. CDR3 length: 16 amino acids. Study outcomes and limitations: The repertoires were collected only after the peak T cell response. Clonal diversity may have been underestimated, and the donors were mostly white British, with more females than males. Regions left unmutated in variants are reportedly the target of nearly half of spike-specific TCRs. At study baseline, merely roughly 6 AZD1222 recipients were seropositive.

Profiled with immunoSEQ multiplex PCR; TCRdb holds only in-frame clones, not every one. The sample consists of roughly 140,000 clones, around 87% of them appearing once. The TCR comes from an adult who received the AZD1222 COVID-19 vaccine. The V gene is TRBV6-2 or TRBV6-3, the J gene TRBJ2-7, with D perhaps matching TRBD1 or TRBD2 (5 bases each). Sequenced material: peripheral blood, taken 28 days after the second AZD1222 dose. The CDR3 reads CASSWGLRTPTYEQYF. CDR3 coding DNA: TGTGCCAGCAGTTGGGGGTTGCGGACGCCGACCTACGAGCAGTACTTC.